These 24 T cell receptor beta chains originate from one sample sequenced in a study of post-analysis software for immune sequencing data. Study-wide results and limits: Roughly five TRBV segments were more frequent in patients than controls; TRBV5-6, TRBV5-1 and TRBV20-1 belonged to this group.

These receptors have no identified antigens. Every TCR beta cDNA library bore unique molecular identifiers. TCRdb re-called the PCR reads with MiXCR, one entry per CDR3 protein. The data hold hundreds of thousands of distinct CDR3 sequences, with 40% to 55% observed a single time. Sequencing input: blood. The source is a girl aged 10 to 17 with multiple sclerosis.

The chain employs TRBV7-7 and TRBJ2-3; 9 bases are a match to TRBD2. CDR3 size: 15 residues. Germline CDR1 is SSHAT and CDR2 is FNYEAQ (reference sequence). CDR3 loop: CANSFSASGRDTQYF. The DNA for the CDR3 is TGTGCTAACAGCTTCTCCGCGAGCGGGAGGGATACGCAGTATTTT.

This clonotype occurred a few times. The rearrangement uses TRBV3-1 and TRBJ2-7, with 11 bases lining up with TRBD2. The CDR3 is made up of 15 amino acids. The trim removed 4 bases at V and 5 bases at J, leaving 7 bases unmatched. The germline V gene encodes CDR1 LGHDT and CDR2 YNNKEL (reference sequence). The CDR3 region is CASSPLAGGQDEQYF. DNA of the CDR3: TGTGCCAGCAGCCCTCTAGCGGGAGGACAGGACGAGCAGTACTTC.

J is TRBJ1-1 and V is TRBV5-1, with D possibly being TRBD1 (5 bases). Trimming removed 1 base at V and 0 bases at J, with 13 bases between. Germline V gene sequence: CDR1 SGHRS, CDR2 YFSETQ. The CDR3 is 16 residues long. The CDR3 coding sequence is TGCGCCAGCAGCTTGTCTGGGGGACCGATGAACACTGAAGCTTTCTTT. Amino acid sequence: CASSLSGGPMNTEAFF.

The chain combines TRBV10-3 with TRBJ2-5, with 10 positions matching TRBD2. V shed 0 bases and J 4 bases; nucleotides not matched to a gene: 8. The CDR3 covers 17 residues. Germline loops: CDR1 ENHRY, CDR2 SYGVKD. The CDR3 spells CAISESSGRARGETQYF. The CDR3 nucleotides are TGTGCCATCAGTGAGTCGAGCGGGAGGGCCAGGGGAGAGACCCAGTACTTC.

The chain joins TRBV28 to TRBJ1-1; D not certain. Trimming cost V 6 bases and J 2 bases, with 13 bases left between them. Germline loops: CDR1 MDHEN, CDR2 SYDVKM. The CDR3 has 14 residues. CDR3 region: CASSYRVSNTEAFF. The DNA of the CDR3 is TGTGCCAGCAGCTACCGGGTTAGTAACACTGAAGCTTTCTTT.

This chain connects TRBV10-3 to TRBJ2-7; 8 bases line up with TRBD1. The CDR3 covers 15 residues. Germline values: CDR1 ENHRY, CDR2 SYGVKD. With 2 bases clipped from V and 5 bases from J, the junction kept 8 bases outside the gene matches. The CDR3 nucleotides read TGTGCCATCAGTGAGGGCGAGACAGGGGTCGACGAGCAGTACTTC. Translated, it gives CAISEGETGVDEQYF.

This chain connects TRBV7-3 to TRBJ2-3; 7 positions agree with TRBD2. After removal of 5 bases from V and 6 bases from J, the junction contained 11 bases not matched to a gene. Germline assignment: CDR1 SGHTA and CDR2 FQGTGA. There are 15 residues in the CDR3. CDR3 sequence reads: CASSELASGIDTQYF. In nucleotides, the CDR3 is TGTGCCAGCAGCGAGTTGGCCAGCGGGATTGATACGCAGTATTTT.

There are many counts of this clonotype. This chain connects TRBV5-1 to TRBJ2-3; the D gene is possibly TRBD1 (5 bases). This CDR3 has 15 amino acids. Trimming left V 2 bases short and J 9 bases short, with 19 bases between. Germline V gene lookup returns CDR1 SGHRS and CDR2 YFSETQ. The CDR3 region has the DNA TGCGCCAGCAGCTTCGGAACAGGACCGGATCGAACGCAGTATTTT. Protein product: CASSFGTGPDRTQYF.

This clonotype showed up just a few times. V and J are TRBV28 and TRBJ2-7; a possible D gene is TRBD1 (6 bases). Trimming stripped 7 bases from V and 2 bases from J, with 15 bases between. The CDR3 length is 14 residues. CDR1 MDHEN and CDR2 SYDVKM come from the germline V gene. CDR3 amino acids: CASKPPTGAYEQYF. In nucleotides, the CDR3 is TGTGCCAGCAAGCCCCCGACAGGTGCCTACGAGCAGTACTTC.

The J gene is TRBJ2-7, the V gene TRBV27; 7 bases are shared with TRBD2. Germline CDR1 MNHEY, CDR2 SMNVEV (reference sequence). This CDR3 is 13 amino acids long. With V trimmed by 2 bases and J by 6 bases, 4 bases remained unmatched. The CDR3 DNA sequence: TGTGCCAGCAGTTTAGCGGGAGTCGCCGAGCAGTACTTC. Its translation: CASSLAGVAEQYF.

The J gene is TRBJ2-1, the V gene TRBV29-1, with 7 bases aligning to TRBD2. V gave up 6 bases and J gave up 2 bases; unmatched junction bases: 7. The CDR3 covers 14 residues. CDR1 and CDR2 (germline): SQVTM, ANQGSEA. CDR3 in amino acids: CSVAGRDAYNEQFF. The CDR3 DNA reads TGCAGCGTAGCGGGGCGGGACGCCTACAATGAGCAGTTCTTC.

The CDR3 loop is CATSDPGTVTDTQYF. In DNA, the CDR3 is TGTGCCACCAGTGATCCCGGGACAGTCACAGATACGCAGTATTTT. The chain employs TRBV24-1 and TRBJ2-3, with 7 bases lining up with TRBD1. The V segment lost 3 bases and the J segment 2 bases; nucleotides outside the gene matches: 4. Germline V gene sequence: CDR1 KGHDR, CDR2 SFDVKD. CDR3 length: 15 amino acids.

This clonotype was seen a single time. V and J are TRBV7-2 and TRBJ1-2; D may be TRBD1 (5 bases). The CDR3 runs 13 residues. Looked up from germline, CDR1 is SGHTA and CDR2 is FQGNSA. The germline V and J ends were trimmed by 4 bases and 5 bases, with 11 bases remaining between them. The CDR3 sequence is CASSSRGGYGYTF. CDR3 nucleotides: TGTGCCAGCAGCTCCCGGGGGGGGTATGGCTACACCTTC.

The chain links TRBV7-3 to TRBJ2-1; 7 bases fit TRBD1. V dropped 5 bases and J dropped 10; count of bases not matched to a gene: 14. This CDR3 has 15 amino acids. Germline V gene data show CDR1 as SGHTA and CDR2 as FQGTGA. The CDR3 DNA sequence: TGTGCCAGCAGCCCCGGACAGGAAATCTATCAAGAGCAGTTCTTC. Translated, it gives CASSPGQEIYQEQFF.

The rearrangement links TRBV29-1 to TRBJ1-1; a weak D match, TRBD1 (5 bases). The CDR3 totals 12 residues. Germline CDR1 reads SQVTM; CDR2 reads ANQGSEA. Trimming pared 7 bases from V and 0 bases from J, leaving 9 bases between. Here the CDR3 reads CSAGQMNTEAFF. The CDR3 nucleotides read TGCAGCGCCGGACAAATGAACACTGAAGCTTTCTTT. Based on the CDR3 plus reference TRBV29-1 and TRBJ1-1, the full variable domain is SAVISQKPSRDICQRGTSLTIQCQVDSQVTMMFWYRQQPGQSLTLIATANQGSEATYESGFVIDKFPISRPNLTFSTLTVSNMSPEDSSIYLCSAGQMNTEAFFGQGTRLTVV.

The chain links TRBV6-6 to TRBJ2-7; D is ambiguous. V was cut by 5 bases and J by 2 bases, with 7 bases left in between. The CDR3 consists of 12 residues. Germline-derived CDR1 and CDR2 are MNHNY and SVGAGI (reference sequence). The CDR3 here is CASSNSAYEQYF. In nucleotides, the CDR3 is TGTGCCAGCAGTAATTCGGCCTACGAGCAGTACTTC.

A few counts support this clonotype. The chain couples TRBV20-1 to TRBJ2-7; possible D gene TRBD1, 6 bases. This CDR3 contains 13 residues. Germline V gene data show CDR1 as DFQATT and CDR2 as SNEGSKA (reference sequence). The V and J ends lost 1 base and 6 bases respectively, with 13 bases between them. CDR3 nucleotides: TGCAGTGCTAGAGGGATAACAGGGCTCGAGCAGTACTTC. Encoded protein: CSARGITGLEQYF.

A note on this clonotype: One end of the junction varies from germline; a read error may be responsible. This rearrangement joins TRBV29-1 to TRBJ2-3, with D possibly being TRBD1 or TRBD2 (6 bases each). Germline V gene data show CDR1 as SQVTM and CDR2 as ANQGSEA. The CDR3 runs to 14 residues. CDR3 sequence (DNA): TGCGGCGTTGAAGTAGGGGGGAGCCCAGATACGCAGTATTTT. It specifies CGVEVGGSPDTQYF.

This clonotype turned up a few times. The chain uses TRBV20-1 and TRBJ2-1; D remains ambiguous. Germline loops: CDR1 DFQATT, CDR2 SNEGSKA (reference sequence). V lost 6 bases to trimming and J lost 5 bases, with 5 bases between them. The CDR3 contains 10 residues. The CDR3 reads CSALDNEQFF. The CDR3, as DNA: TGCAGTGCCTTAGACAATGAGCAGTTCTTC.

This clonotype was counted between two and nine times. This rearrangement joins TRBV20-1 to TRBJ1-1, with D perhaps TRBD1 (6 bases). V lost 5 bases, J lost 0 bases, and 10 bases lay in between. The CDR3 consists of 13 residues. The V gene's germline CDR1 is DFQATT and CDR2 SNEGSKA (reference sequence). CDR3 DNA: TGCAGTGCTGGACACAGGGTGAACACTGAAGCTTTCTTT. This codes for CSAGHRVNTEAFF.

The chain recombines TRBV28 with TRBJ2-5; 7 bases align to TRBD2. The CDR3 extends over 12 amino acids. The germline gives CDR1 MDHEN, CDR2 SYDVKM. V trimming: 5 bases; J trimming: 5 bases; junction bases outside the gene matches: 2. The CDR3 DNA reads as TGTGCCAGCAGTGGACTAGTGGAGACCCAGTACTTC. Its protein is CASSGLVETQYF. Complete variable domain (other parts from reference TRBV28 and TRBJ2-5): DVKVTQSSRYLVKRTGEKVFLECVQDMDHENMFWYRQDPGLGLRLIYFSYDVKMKEKGDIPEGYSVSREKKERFSLILESASTNQTSMYLCASSGLVETQYFGPGTRLLVL.

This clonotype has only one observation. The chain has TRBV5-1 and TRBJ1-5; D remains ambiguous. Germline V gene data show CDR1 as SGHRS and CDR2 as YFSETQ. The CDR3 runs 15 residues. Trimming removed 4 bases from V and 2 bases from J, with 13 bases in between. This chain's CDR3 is CASSLGGIGNQPQHF. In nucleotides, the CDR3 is TGCGCCAGCAGCCTCGGTGGTATCGGCAATCAGCCCCAGCATTTT. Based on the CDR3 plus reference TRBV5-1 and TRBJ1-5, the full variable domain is KAGVTQTPRYLIKTRGQQVTLSCSPISGHRSVSWYQQTPGQGLQFLFEYFSETQRNKGNFPGRFSGRQFSNSRSEMNVSTLELGDSALYLCASSLGGIGNQPQHFGDGTRLSIL.

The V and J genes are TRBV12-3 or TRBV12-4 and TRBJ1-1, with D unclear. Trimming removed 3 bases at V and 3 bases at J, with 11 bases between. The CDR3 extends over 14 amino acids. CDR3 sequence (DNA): TGTGCCAGCAGTTTCCAGGCGGCGGACACTGAAGCTTTCTTT. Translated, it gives CASSFQAADTEAFF.

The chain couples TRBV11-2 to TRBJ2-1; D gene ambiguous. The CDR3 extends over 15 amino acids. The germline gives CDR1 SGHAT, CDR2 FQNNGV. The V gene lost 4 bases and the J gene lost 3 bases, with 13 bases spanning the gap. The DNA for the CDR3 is TGTGCCAGCAGCTCCCGGACCAACTACTACAATGAGCAGTTCTTC. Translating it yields CASSSRTNYYNEQFF.